Included here is one TCR beta chain sequence, with context. These data belong to a study of blood T cell repertoires in COVID-19. Across the whole study: T cells, B-cell-depleted T cells, or PBMCs supplied cDNA or gDNA.

Repertoires were generated with immunoSEQ multiplex PCR, while TCRdb's copy carries only in-frame clones and drops some. The table lists 350,000 or so clones, around nine tenths of them singletons. The CDR3 totals 15 residues. The germline gives CDR1 MDHEN, CDR2 SYDVKM. J gave up 8 bases and V 5 bases, and 12 bases lay outside the gene matches. V usage is TRBV28 and J usage is TRBJ1-2; 9 bases fit TRBD1. The specimen was peripheral blood. This TCR was sampled from a woman in her sixties or seventies with COVID-19, enrolled during active disease. The CDR3 nucleotides are TGTGCCAGCAGTCCTACGACAGGGGGTAAGACGGGCTACACCTTC. Residues: CASSPTTGGKTGYTF.